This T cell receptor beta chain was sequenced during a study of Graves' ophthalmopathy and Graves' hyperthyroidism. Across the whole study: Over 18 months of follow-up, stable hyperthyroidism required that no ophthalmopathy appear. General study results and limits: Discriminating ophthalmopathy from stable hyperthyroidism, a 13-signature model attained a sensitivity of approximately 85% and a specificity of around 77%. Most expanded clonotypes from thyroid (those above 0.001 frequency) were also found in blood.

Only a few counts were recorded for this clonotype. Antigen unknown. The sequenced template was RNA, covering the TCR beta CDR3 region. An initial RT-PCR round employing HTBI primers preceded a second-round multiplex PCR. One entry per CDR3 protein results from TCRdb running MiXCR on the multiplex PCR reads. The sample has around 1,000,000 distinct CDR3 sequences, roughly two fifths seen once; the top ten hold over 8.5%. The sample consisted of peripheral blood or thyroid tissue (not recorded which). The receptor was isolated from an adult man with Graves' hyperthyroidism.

In nucleotides, the CDR3 is TGTGCCAGCAGCTCCCCCCGGGGTAGAGCTAATGAAAAACTGTTTTTT. Translating gives CASSSPRGRANEKLFF. V and J are TRBV7-6 and TRBJ1-4; D not resolved. CDR1 and CDR2 from the germline V gene are SGHVS and FNYEAQ. Trimming left V 4 bases short and J 3 bases short, with 15 bases between. The CDR3 extends over 16 amino acids.